Listed here are 12 T cell receptor beta chains from one sample, sequenced in a study of vaccination and CD4 T cells after COVID-19. The treatment was: approximately nine-day PBMC culture with coronavirus spike peptide pools or control peptides (ViraFEST assay). Cultured CD4+ T cell DNA was sequenced using the Oncomine TCR Beta short-read assay. TCRdb re-analysed the PCR reads in MiXCR, keeping a single row per CDR3 protein. Among 7,000 or so distinct CDR3 sequences, around three fifths were seen once, and the ten largest hold about 20%. No antigen is known for these receptors. Material: CD4+ T cells from blood, cultured in vitro. These TCRs come from a human donor who had recovered from COVID-19.

This chain connects TRBV20-1 to TRBJ1-5, with TRBD1 matching 7 bases. From germline, CDR1 is DFQATT and CDR2 SNEGSKA (reference sequence). The CDR3 contains 14 residues. V trimming: 2 bases; J trimming: 3 bases; junction bases outside the gene matches: 4. The DNA of the CDR3 is TGCAGTGCTAGAACAGACAGGGACAATCAGCCCCAGCATTTT. Its translation is CSARTDRDNQPQHF.

CDR3 residues: CASRYSNTEAFF. The CDR3 DNA sequence: TGTGCCAGCAGGTACTCGAACACTGAAGCTTTCTTT. The V call is TRBV2, the J call TRBJ1-1; no reliable D call. Per germline, CDR1 SNHLY and CDR2 FYNNEI. The CDR3 runs 12 residues. V was trimmed by 6 bases and J by 1 base, leaving 6 bases between them.

CDR3 DNA sequence: TGTGCCAGCAGCCTCGACAGGGAGGGCTATGGCTACACCTTC. This codes for CASSLDREGYGYTF. V and J are TRBV2 and TRBJ1-2, with 7 bases identical to TRBD1. J gave up 4 bases and V 6 bases, and 8 bases lay outside the gene matches. This CDR3 has 14 residues. Germline V lookup: CDR1 SNHLY, CDR2 FYNNEI. Filled out from reference TRBV2 and TRBJ1-2, the complete variable domain reads EPEVTQTPSHQVTQMGQEVILRCVPISNHLYFYWYRQILGQKVEFLVSFYNNEISEKSEIFDDQFSVERPDGSNFTLKIRSTKLEDSAMYFCASSLDREGYGYTFGSGTRLTVV.

The chain is built from TRBV2 and TRBJ1-1; D call uncertain. The ends were cut back, 7 bases at V and 2 bases at J, with 17 bases in the middle. Germline lookup yields CDR1 SNHLY and CDR2 FYNNEI. This CDR3 spans 15 amino acids. The DNA of the CDR3 is TGTGCCAGCATCCAATCGCCCCCGGGAAACACTGAAGCTTTCTTT. It is translated as CASIQSPPGNTEAFF.

The rearrangement uses TRBV24-1 and TRBJ2-7; 8 bases line up with TRBD1. The ends lost 5 bases at V and 4 bases at J; junction bases unmatched: 21. The length of the CDR3 is 19 residues. Germline-derived CDR1 and CDR2 are KGHDR and SFDVKD. CDR3 sequence reads: CATSALTGVGRDERYEQYF. The CDR3 region has the DNA TGTGCCACCAGTGCCCTGACAGGGGTCGGTCGAGATGAAAGGTACGAGCAGTACTTC.

The chain links TRBV29-1 to TRBJ2-7; 9 bases match TRBD2. J lost 9 bases, V lost 7 bases, and 10 bases had no gene match. Germline CDR1 and CDR2: SQVTM and ANQGSEA. The CDR3 length is 12 residues. CDR3 residues: CSDPPVAGAQYF. Here the CDR3 DNA reads TGCAGCGACCCCCCGGTAGCGGGAGCGCAGTACTTC.

This clonotype was observed once. The chain employs TRBV18 and TRBJ2-5; 9 bases fit TRBD1. The CDR3 covers 16 residues. Germline assignment: CDR1 KGHSH and CDR2 LQKENI. V lost 5 bases and J lost 4; bases outside the gene matches: 11. The DNA of the CDR3 is TGTGCCAGCTCAACCGGTCAGGGACAGGGCCCAGAGACCCAGTACTTC. It yields the protein CASSTGQGQGPETQYF. Full variable domain (missing parts from reference TRBV18 and TRBJ2-5): NAGVMQNPRHLVRRRGQEARLRCSPMKGHSHVYWYRQLPEEGLKFMVYLQKENIIDESGMPKERFSAEFPKEGPSILRIQQVVRGDSAAYFCASSTGQGQGPETQYFGPGTRLLVL.

J is TRBJ2-5 and V is TRBV20-1; TRBD2 matches at 9 bases. The CDR3 spans 12 residues. From germline, CDR1 is DFQATT and CDR2 SNEGSKA (reference sequence). Trimming cost V 7 bases and J 3 bases; bases outside gene matches: 3. The CDR3: CSGSGSKETQYF. CDR3 in DNA: TGCAGTGGTAGCGGGAGTAAAGAGACCCAGTACTTC.

V is TRBV18 and J is TRBJ2-3, with 9 bases fitting TRBD1. The ends lost 4 bases at V and 2 bases at J; junction bases unmatched: 4. The CDR3 length is 15 residues. Germline V CDR1 and CDR2: KGHSH, LQKENI. The CDR3 region is CASSHRGRNTDTQYF. For the CDR3, the DNA is TGTGCCAGCTCACACAGGGGGCGAAACACAGATACGCAGTATTTT.

By share, this clonotype ranks as medium-sized. The chain has TRBV20-1 and TRBJ1-5; no reliable D call. Germline CDR1 reads DFQATT; CDR2 reads SNEGSKA (reference sequence). The CDR3 totals 16 residues. The V end lost 0 bases, the J end lost 6 bases, and 18 bases lay between the germline ends. CDR3 amino acids: CSARDRLSRSGQPQHF. As DNA, the CDR3 is TGCAGTGCTAGAGATCGTTTGAGCAGGTCAGGTCAGCCCCAGCATTTT.

J is TRBJ2-7 and V is TRBV7-9, with 11 bases fitting TRBD2. There are 16 residues in the CDR3. V was pared by 5 bases and J by 1 base, with 7 bases of the junction left unmatched. Germline CDR1 reads SEHNR; CDR2 reads FQNEAQ (reference sequence). CDR3 sequence: CASSALLAGGSYEQYF. DNA of the CDR3: TGTGCCAGCAGCGCACTTCTAGCGGGAGGTTCCTACGAGCAGTACTTC.

The chain uses TRBV20-1 and TRBJ1-4; D gene unclear. This CDR3 has 13 residues. CDR1 DFQATT and CDR2 SNEGSKA come from the germline V gene (reference sequence). V lost 4 bases, J lost 6 bases, and 12 bases lay in between. Here the CDR3 reads CSAIHGTDEKLFF. The DNA of the CDR3 is TGCAGTGCTATTCACGGTACGGATGAAAAACTGTTTTTT.